The TCR beta chain under discussion was sequenced for a study of beta chain features in type 1 diabetes. The investigators reverse transcribed all of the isolated RNA, so they sequenced expressed TCRB transcripts. TCRdb's copy holds only in-frame clones and misses some; the assay was immunoSEQ multiplex PCR. The sample includes about 150,000 clones, about 13% of them seen just once. General study points: In every one of the four CD4+ subsets, TCRB CDR3s were moderately but significantly shorter in Type 1 diabetes patients.

This clone was picked up a small number of times. Antigen unknown. The CDR3 runs 14 residues. Between the trimmed V and J ends, which lost 5 bases and 5 bases, there was a span of 17 bases. Germline CDR1 is SGDLS and CDR2 is YYNGEE. The specimen was central memory CD4+ T cells from blood. This clonotype originated in a man aged 18-30 years with type 1 diabetes. The chain uses TRBV9 and TRBJ2-7, with a possible D match to TRBD1 (6 bases). The CDR3 DNA reads as TGTGCCAGCAGTGGGGGCAGGGGCCGGAACGAGCAGTACTTC. This translates into CASSGGRGRNEQYF. Based on the CDR3 plus reference TRBV9 and TRBJ2-7, the full variable domain is DSGVTQTPKHLITATGQRVTLRCSPRSGDLSVYWYQQSLDQGLQFLIQYYNGEERAKGNILERFSAQQFPDLHSELNLSSLELGDSALYFCASSGGRGRNEQYFGPGTRLTVT.